The T cell receptor beta chain under discussion was sequenced for a study of regulatory T cells in long-lasting Graves disease. Arm-PCR of CDR3 regions and iRepertoire HTBI primers were used to build TCR beta libraries. TCRdb re-called the multiplex PCR reads with MiXCR, one entry per CDR3 protein. The sample lists 450,000 to 500,000 distinct CDR3 sequences, about 16% occurring once. Time point: newly diagnosed GD, antithyroid drugs for less than 3 months. From PBMCs, RNA was extracted and then used to make the TCR library. This sample also belongs to another study, concerning T cells in Graves' hyperthyroidism and ophthalmopathy.

This receptor was identified in a man aged 35 to 55 with Graves disease. The input for sequencing was peripheral blood mononuclear cells (PBMCs), taken at new diagnosis, from a patient treated with antithyroid drugs.

CDR3 protein: CASTGAAQTTGELFF. The CDR3 DNA reads TGTGCCAGCACTGGAGCGGCGCAGACCACCGGGGAGCTGTTTTTT. The rearrangement uses TRBV2 and TRBJ2-2, with a weak D call TRBD2 (5 bases). The germline CDR1 and CDR2 sequences are SNHLY and FYNNEI. Trimming took 7 bases from V and 4 from J, leaving 16 bases between them. The CDR3 is made up of 15 amino acids.